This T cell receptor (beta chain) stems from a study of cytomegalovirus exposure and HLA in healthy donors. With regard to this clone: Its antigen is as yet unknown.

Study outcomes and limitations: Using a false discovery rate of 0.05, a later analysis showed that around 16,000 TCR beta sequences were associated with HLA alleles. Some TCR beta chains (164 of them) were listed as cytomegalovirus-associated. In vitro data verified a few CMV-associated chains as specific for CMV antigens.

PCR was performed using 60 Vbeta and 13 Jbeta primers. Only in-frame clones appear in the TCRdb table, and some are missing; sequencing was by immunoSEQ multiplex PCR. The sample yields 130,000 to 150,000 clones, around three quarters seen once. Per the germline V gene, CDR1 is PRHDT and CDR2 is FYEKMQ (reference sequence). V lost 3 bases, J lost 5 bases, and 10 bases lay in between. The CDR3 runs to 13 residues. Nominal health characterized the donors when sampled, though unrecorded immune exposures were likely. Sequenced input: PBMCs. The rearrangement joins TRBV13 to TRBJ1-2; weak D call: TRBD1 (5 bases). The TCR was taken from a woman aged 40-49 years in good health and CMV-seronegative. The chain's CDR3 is CASSFQGSYGYTF. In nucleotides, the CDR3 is TGTGCCAGCAGCTTTCAGGGAAGTTATGGCTACACCTTC.